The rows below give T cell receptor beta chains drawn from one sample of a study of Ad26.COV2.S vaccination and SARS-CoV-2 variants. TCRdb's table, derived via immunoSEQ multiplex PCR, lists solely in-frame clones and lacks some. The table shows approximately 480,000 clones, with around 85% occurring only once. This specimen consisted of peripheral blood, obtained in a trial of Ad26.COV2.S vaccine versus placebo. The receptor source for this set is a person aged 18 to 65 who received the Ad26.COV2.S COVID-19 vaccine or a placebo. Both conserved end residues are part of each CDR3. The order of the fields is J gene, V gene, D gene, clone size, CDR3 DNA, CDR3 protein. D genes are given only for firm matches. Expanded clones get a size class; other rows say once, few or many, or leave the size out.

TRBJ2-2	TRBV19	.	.	TGTGCCAGTAGTTACCCGGCAGGGGCGAACACCGGGGAGCTGTTTTTT	CASSYPAGANTGELFF
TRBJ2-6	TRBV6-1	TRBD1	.	TGTGCCAGCTGGTCAGGGGGCTCTGGGGCCAACGTCCTGACTTTC	CASWSGGSGANVLTF
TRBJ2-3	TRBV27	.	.	TGTGCCAGCAGTTTTGCTGCCCTTAATAGCCCCACGCAGTATTTT	CASSFAALNSPTQYF
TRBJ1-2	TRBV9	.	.	TGTGCCAGCAGCGACGGGGGCTCAAAGGGGAACTATGGCTACACCTTC	CASSDGGSKGNYGYTF
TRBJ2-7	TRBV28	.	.	TGTGCCAGCAGTTTATTATCCTACGAGCAGTACTTC	CASSLLSYEQYF
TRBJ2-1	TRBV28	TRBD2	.	TGTGCCAGCGGAACTAGCGGGAGGCCCCCCTTTAATGAGCAGTTCTTC	CASGTSGRPPFNEQFF
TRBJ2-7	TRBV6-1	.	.	TGTGCCAGCAGTGAAGGGATCACGGAGCAGTACTTC	CASSEGITEQYF
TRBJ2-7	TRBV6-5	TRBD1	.	TGTGCCTCCAGGGGGCCTACCTACGAGCAGTACTTC	CASRGPTYEQYF
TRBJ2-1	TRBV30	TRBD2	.	TGTGCCTGGAGTGTACGGCCGGGAGGCGACAATGAGCAGTTCTTC	CAWSVRPGGDNEQFF
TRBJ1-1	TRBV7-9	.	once	TGTGCCAGCAGCGGGCATACCACTGAAGCTTTCTTT	CASSGHTTEAFF
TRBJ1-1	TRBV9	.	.	TGTGCCAGCAGCGCCTTAGGAGCAGTGAACACTGAAGCTTTCTTT	CASSALGAVNTEAFF
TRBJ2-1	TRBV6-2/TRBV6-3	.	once	TGTGCCAGCAGCCAGACTAGGGATGAGCAGTTCTTC	CASSQTRDEQFF
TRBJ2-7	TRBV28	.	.	TGTGCCAGCAGTTTAGAGGGACGGGCTTACGAGCAGTACTTC	CASSLEGRAYEQYF
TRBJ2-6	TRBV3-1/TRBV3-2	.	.	TGTGCCAGCAGCCATTGGGCGGTGGGGGTCGGGGCCAACGTCCTGACTTTC	CASSHWAVGVGANVLTF
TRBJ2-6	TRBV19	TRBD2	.	TGTGCCAGTAGTACAAAAGGAGCGGGAGGCTCTGGGGCCAACGTCCTGACTTTC	CASSTKGAGGSGANVLTF
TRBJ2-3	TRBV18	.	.	TGTGCCAGCTCACCGACGCCAGGTACAGATACGCAGTATTTT	CASSPTPGTDTQYF
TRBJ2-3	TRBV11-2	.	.	TGTGCCAGCAGCTCCCGTTTGTCGGGGGCGGATACGCAGTATTTT	CASSSRLSGADTQYF
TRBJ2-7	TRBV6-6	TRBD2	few	TGTGCCAGCAGTCACTCGACTAGCGGGAGGCCCGAGCAGTACTTC	CASSHSTSGRPEQYF